Each of the 26 T cell receptor beta chains below was sequenced from the same sample in a study of PD-L1 blockade in urothelial cancer. Only in-frame clones appear in the TCRdb table, and some are missing; sequencing was by immunoSEQ multiplex PCR. This table has about 20,000 clones, approximately 86% appearing once. The source material was PBMCs, sampled around atezolizumab (anti-PD-L1) treatment. These receptors all come from a man in his fifties with urothelial cancer.

The CDR3: CASISLSYISGNTIYF. In nucleotides, the CDR3 is TGCGCCAGCATCTCTTTGTCATACATTTCTGGAAACACCATATATTTT. V and J are TRBV5-1 and TRBJ1-3; no clear D. The CDR3 has 16 amino acids. Germline-derived CDR1 and CDR2 are SGHRS and YFSETQ. Trimming shortened V by 6 bases and J by 1 base, and 17 bases separated the two germline ends.

The chain recombines TRBV5-1 with TRBJ1-1; a weak D match, TRBD1 (6 bases). Germline CDR1 reads SGHRS; CDR2 reads YFSETQ. The CDR3 has 16 amino acids. V was clipped by 0 bases and J by 5 bases, with 17 bases between them. CDR3 protein: CASSLAGVVDFTEAFF. DNA for the CDR3: TGCGCCAGCAGCTTGGCAGGGGTGGTGGATTTTACTGAAGCTTTCTTT. The entire variable domain, with the rest obtained from reference TRBV5-1 and TRBJ1-1, is as follows: KAGVTQTPRYLIKTRGQQVTLSCSPISGHRSVSWYQQTPGQGLQFLFEYFSETQRNKGNFPGRFSGRQFSNSRSEMNVSTLELGDSALYLCASSLAGVVDFTEAFFGQGTRLTVV.

The chain carries TRBV6-4 and TRBJ1-2; possible D gene TRBD1, 6 bases. The CDR3 runs to 15 residues. V lost 6 bases to trimming and J lost 0 bases, with 14 bases between them. The germline gives CDR1 MRHNA, CDR2 SNTAGT. CDR3 sequence: CASRRTVQANYGYTF. The DNA of the CDR3 is TGTGCCAGCAGGCGGACAGTCCAAGCTAACTATGGCTACACCTTC.

V and J are TRBV19 and TRBJ1-2, with 7 positions matching TRBD1. J gave up 3 bases and V 6 bases, and 4 bases lay outside the gene matches. Germline CDR1 LNHDA, CDR2 SQIVND (reference sequence). This CDR3 contains 13 residues. CDR3 in DNA: TGTGCCAGTAGGAGACAGGGTGACTATGGCTACACCTTC. Its protein product is CASRRQGDYGYTF.

The CDR3 sequence: CASSLGPLGPTGHYEQYF. The CDR3 region has the DNA TGTGCCAGCAGCTTAGGGCCACTGGGGCCTACGGGTCACTACGAGCAGTACTTC. The genes are TRBV7-8 and TRBJ2-7; D is possibly TRBD1 (5 bases). With 1 base removed from V and 3 bases from J, the gap between germline ends came to 22 bases. This CDR3 has 18 amino acids. Germline V CDR1 and CDR2: SGHVS, FQNEAQ.

This clone was observed a single time. The chain recombines TRBV18 with TRBJ1-4; D is unresolved. CDR1 and CDR2 from the germline V gene are KGHSH and LQKENI. This CDR3 has 12 residues. With 6 bases removed from V and 5 bases from J, the gap between germline ends came to 7 bases. The CDR3 is CASSQENEKLFF. CDR3 coding DNA: TGTGCCAGCTCCCAGGAAAATGAAAAACTGTTTTTT.

V is TRBV19 and J is TRBJ2-1, with D uncertain. Trimming left V 10 bases short and J 7 bases short, with 14 bases between. Germline assignment: CDR1 LNHDA and CDR2 SQIVND (reference sequence). This CDR3 has 12 amino acids. The CDR3 sequence is CATTTGGNEQFF. The CDR3 bases are TGTGCCACCACCACCGGCGGAAATGAGCAGTTCTTC.

The rearrangement uses TRBV4-2 and TRBJ2-1; 10 positions match TRBD2. Trimming took 1 base from V and 5 from J; bases not matched to a gene: 5. CDR3 length: 16 residues. Germline V gene lookup returns CDR1 LGHNA and CDR2 YNFKEQ. The CDR3 loop reads CASSQASGGWDNEQFF. The CDR3 DNA reads TGTGCCAGCAGCCAAGCTAGCGGGGGATGGGACAATGAGCAGTTCTTC.

The CDR3 DNA sequence: TGTGCCAGCAGGCCCAAGGGGCAGGGTTCACCCCTCCACTTT. As protein: CASRPKGQGSPLHF. This chain joins TRBV6-6 and TRBJ1-6; possibly TRBD1 for D (5 bases). V lost 6 bases to trimming and J lost 9 bases, with 15 bases between them. Germline CDR1 is MNHNY and CDR2 is SVGAGI (reference sequence). The CDR3 totals 14 residues.

V is TRBV12-5 and J is TRBJ2-4, with D perhaps TRBD2 (6 bases). Trimming removed 2 bases at V and 4 bases at J, with 9 bases between. This CDR3 spans 14 amino acids. Germline CDR1 LGHNT, CDR2 FRNRAP. The CDR3 reads CASGLSGGKNIQYF. The CDR3 coding sequence is TGTGCTAGTGGTTTGTCCGGGGGTAAAAACATTCAGTACTTC.

The rearrangement joins TRBV19 to TRBJ2-2, with a possible D match to TRBD1 (6 bases). Trimming took 3 bases from V and 9 from J, leaving 8 bases between them. CDR1 is LNHDA and CDR2 is SQIVND in the germline V gene (reference sequence). The CDR3 is made up of 12 amino acids. CDR3 nucleotides: TGTGCCAGTAGTATGGGGGCCCGGGAGCTGTTTTTT. Translation gives CASSMGARELFF.

The genes are TRBV7-2 and TRBJ2-2; the D gene is possibly TRBD1 (6 bases). The V and J ends lost 1 base and 1 base respectively, with 7 bases between them. Germline lookup yields CDR1 SGHTA and CDR2 FQGNSA. This CDR3 is built from 15 residues. The CDR3 loop reads CASSLGQVNTGELFF. The CDR3 coding sequence is TGTGCCAGCAGCTTAGGACAGGTGAACACCGGGGAGCTGTTTTTT.

V is TRBV7-9 and J is TRBJ2-3, with D tentatively TRBD2 (5 bases). Germline V gene data show CDR1 as SEHNR and CDR2 as FQNEAQ (reference sequence). Trimming took 1 base from V and 1 from J, leaving 9 bases between them. The CDR3 is 15 amino acids. CDR3 sequence (DNA): TGTGCCAGCAGCTTAGATCGGCGGGGCACAGATACGCAGTATTTT. Translating gives CASSLDRRGTDTQYF.

The chain is built from TRBV6-6 and TRBJ2-1, with D hard to call. This CDR3 has 15 residues. CDR1 is MNHNY, CDR2 SVGAGI, per germline (reference sequence). V dropped 6 bases and J dropped 3 bases, with 15 bases sitting between them. The CDR3 loop reads CASRPPGLVYNEQFF. DNA of the CDR3: TGTGCCAGCAGGCCCCCCGGGTTAGTCTACAATGAGCAGTTCTTC.

This sequence joins TRBV21-1 and TRBJ2-7; the D call TRBD1 from the table was never checked on the DNA. TRBV21-1 is assigned pseudogene status. The CDR3 totals 16 residues. This CDR3 reads CASSPQCWTGLIEQYF. CDR3 nucleotide sequence: TGTGCCAGCAGCCCCCAATGTTGGACAGGGTTGATCGAGCAGTACTTC.

The gene calls are TRBV19 and TRBJ2-1; D is ambiguous. Germline V gene data show CDR1 as LNHDA and CDR2 as SQIVND (reference sequence). Trimming took off 1 base at V and 4 bases at J, with 14 bases between the two ends. There are 16 residues in the CDR3. The CDR3 sequence is CASSIGPGYPYNEQFF. DNA of the CDR3: TGTGCCAGTAGTATAGGCCCAGGCTACCCATACAATGAGCAGTTCTTC.

The chain has TRBV7-9 and TRBJ2-2, with 14 bases aligning to TRBD2. CDR3 length equals 19 residues. V dropped 4 bases and J dropped 3; count of bases not matched to a gene: 10. Germline V CDR1 and CDR2: SEHNR, FQNEAQ (reference sequence). Here the CDR3 DNA reads TGTGCCAGCAGCTATCACGGACTAGCGGGAGGTCCCGACACCGGGGAGCTGTTTTTT. Amino acids: CASSYHGLAGGPDTGELFF.

In its sample, this clone was seen a few times. This chain connects TRBV12-5 to TRBJ2-5, with D hard to call. The CDR3 spans 10 residues. Germline lookup yields CDR1 LGHNT and CDR2 FRNRAP. The V end was cut by 2 bases, the J end by 9 bases, with 4 bases between. The CDR3 DNA sequence: TGTGCTAGTGGTTTGTGGCCCCAGTACTTC. This codes for CASGLWPQYF.

The chain combines TRBV29-1 with TRBJ2-2; perhaps TRBD1 as D (5 bases). V lost 2 bases, J lost 7 bases, and 5 bases lay in between. The length of the CDR3 is 11 residues. Germline CDR1 reads SQVTM; CDR2 reads ANQGSEA. Written as DNA, the CDR3 is TGCAGCGTTGAAAGGGGCGGGGAGCTGTTTTTT. Translated, it gives CSVERGGELFF.

CDR3 amino acids: CASSQGSTDTQYF. Written as DNA, the CDR3 is TGTGCCAGTTCACAGGGTAGCACAGATACGCAGTATTTT. V gene TRBV19 combines with J gene TRBJ2-3; TRBD1 is a possible D gene (6 bases). The CDR3 contains 13 residues. V lost 8 bases to trimming and J lost 0 bases, with 9 bases between them. Germline V gene data show CDR1 as LNHDA and CDR2 as SQIVND (reference sequence). The full variable domain, its missing parts supplied by reference TRBV19 and TRBJ2-3, is DGGITQSPKYLFRKEGQNVTLSCEQNLNHDAMYWYRQDPGQGLRLIYYSQIVNDFQKGDIAEGYSVSREKKESFPLTVTSAQKNPTAFYLCASSQGSTDTQYFGPGTRLTVL.

This clone was seen only once. This chain links TRBV11-1 with TRBJ1-2; 7 nucleotides agree with TRBD1. The J segment lost 1 base and the V segment lost 5 bases, leaving 4 bases of the junction unmatched. Germline CDR1 SGHAT, CDR2 FQDESV (reference sequence). This CDR3 contains 14 residues. CDR3 nucleotides: TGTGCCAGCAGCCCCGACAGGGTTAACTATGGCTACACCTTC. Encoded protein: CASSPDRVNYGYTF. Supplemented by reference TRBV11-1 and TRBJ1-2, the full variable domain reads EAEVAQSPRYKITEKSQAVAFWCDPISGHATLYWYRQILGQGPELLVQFQDESVVDDSQLPKDRFSAERLKGVDSTLKIQPAELGDSAMYLCASSPDRVNYGYTFGSGTRLTVV.

Only a few counts were recorded for this clone. The V and J genes are TRBV6-5 and TRBJ1-3; 7 nucleotides agree with TRBD1. The CDR3 totals 13 residues. Germline CDR1 reads MNHEY; CDR2 reads SVGAGI. The V gene end was trimmed by 4 bases and the J gene end by 3 bases; junction bases not matched to a gene: 0. CDR3 residues: CASSWDSGNTIYF. The CDR3 nucleotides read TGTGCCAGCAGTTGGGACAGTGGAAACACCATATATTTT.

The rearrangement links TRBV11-3 to TRBJ2-7; 7 nucleotides match TRBD2. The length of the CDR3 is 13 residues. V dropped 3 bases and J dropped 4; count of bases not matched to a gene: 3. Germline V lookup: CDR1 SGHNT, CDR2 YENEEA. The CDR3 DNA sequence: TGTGCCAGCAGCTTCCGCGGGGGATACGAGCAGTACTTC. Its translation: CASSFRGGYEQYF. The full variable domain, its missing parts supplied by reference TRBV11-3 and TRBJ2-7, is EAGVVQSPRYKIIEKKQPVAFWCNPISGHNTLYWYLQNLGQGPELLIRYENEEAVDDSQLPKDRFSAERLKGVDSTLKIQPAELGDSAVYLCASSFRGGYEQYFGPGTRLTVT.

V is TRBV6-1 and J is TRBJ1-1, with 7 nucleotides matching TRBD1. Germline V gives CDR1 MNHNS, CDR2 SASEGT. Trimming removed 6 bases from V and 5 bases from J; junction bases left unmatched: 3. The CDR3 is 12 amino acids. The DNA of the CDR3 is TGTGCCAGCAGACAGGGGCCAACTGAAGCTTTCTTT. Translation gives CASRQGPTEAFF.

CDR3 nucleotides: TGTGCCAGCAGCTTTCGTGGGGGGGCGACAGATACGCAGTATTTT. Protein product: CASSFRGGATDTQYF. V gene TRBV7-2 combines with J gene TRBJ2-3; tentative D call: TRBD2 (7 bases). Germline CDR1 is SGHTA and CDR2 is FQGNSA. This CDR3 region has 15 residues. V was pared by 3 bases and J by 3 bases, with 13 bases between.

The chain links TRBV7-8 to TRBJ2-1; 10 bases fit TRBD2. Germline loops: CDR1 SGHVS, CDR2 FQNEAQ. This CDR3 is built from 18 residues. With V trimmed by 1 base and J by 0 bases, 6 bases remained unmatched. The CDR3 DNA reads as TGTGCCAGCAGCTTAGGGGGACTAGCGTTAAGCTCCTACAATGAGCAGTTCTTC. It codes for CASSLGGLALSSYNEQFF.